A single sample is the source of the 22 T cell receptor beta chains below, sequenced in a study of memory CD4+ T cells and cytomegalovirus serostatus. The sort gate was single viable CD3+CD4+CD8-CD45RO+ cells for memory CD4+ T cells. TCRdb's table, derived via immunoSEQ multiplex PCR, lists solely in-frame clones and lacks some. The sample lists 80,000 or so clones, roughly 80% occurring once. Sequenced input: memory CD4+ T cells from blood. These receptors were obtained from an adult in good health and CMV-seropositive.

This chain uses TRBV6-5 with TRBJ2-1; D not certain. The germline V gene encodes CDR1 MNHEY and CDR2 SVGAGI. The V end was cut by 2 bases, the J end by 5 bases, with 10 bases between. This CDR3 is 14 amino acids long. CDR3 DNA sequence: TGTGCCAGCAGTTACGTGGGTCGAGACAATGAGCAGTTCTTC. Translating it yields CASSYVGRDNEQFF.

The chain employs TRBV7-6 and TRBJ2-3; 10 nucleotides agree with TRBD2. CDR3 size: 15 residues. Germline CDR1 and CDR2: SGHVS and FNYEAQ. The V and J ends lost 5 bases and 7 bases, in that order; junction bases with no gene match: 9. The CDR3 region is CASSVASGRAYTQYF. The CDR3 DNA follows: TGTGCCAGCAGCGTCGCTAGCGGGAGAGCCTATACGCAGTATTTT.

This clone was detected once. The chain recombines TRBV9 with TRBJ1-3, with a possible D match to TRBD1 (6 bases). This CDR3 contains 16 residues. Germline values: CDR1 SGDLS, CDR2 YYNGEE. V shed 3 bases and J shed 0 bases, with 13 bases lying between them. The CDR3 DNA is TGTGCCAGCAGCGCCGGACAGCCGAGCTCTGGAAACACCATATATTTT. Translating gives CASSAGQPSSGNTIYF.

This clone was picked up one time. V gene TRBV11-2 combines with J gene TRBJ2-5; perhaps TRBD2 as D (5 bases). Trimming cost V 0 bases and J 14 bases, with 16 bases left between them. Germline V lookup: CDR1 SGHAT, CDR2 FQNNGV. The CDR3 spans 13 residues. The CDR3 loop reads CASSLESTGSLYF. The CDR3 DNA sequence: TGTGCCAGCAGCTTAGAGTCCACGGGGAGCCTTTACTTC.

The V and J genes are TRBV14 and TRBJ1-6, with D maybe TRBD1 (5 bases). Trimming took 1 base from V and 9 from J, leaving 13 bases between them. Germline V gives CDR1 SGHDN, CDR2 FVKESK. The CDR3 sequence is 15 residues long. The CDR3 DNA reads as TGTGCCAGCAGCCAAGCCCCCAGGGAGGGTTCACCCCTCCACTTT. Translation gives CASSQAPREGSPLHF.

The chain is built from TRBV18 and TRBJ1-5, with 7 bases that match TRBD1. Germline CDR1 KGHSH, CDR2 LQKENI. With V trimmed by 1 base and J by 7 bases, 7 bases remained unmatched. This CDR3 is built from 15 residues. CDR3 nucleotides: TGTGCCAGCTCACCACATCCACAGGGGAACCAGCCCCAGCATTTT. Encoded protein: CASSPHPQGNQPQHF.

The chain recombines TRBV6-1 with TRBJ2-4; D is perhaps TRBD1 (6 bases). The germline V gene has CDR1 MNHNS and CDR2 SASEGT. The V gene lost 0 bases and the J gene lost 1 base, with 13 bases spanning the gap. This CDR3 contains 17 residues. CDR3 loop: CASSEAYRASAKNIQYF. The CDR3 bases are TGTGCCAGCAGTGAAGCGTACAGGGCGAGCGCCAAAAACATTCAGTACTTC.

This clone occurred a few times. The V and J genes are TRBV9 and TRBJ1-3, with D perhaps TRBD1 (5 bases). This CDR3 has 17 residues. V lost 2 bases and J lost 0, with 15 bases in between. Per germline, CDR1 SGDLS and CDR2 YYNGEE. The CDR3 here is CASSVSQGRSSGNTIYF. CDR3 nucleotides: TGTGCCAGCAGCGTCAGCCAGGGACGTTCCTCTGGAAACACCATATATTTT.

V and J are TRBV2 and TRBJ2-3, with 8 bases lining up with TRBD2. J was trimmed by 5 bases and V by 5 bases; bases with no gene match: 3. Germline CDR1 is SNHLY and CDR2 is FYNNEI. The CDR3 contains 13 residues. The CDR3 coding sequence is TGTGCCAGCAGTACCGGGACTAGAGATACGCAGTATTTT. Residues: CASSTGTRDTQYF.

This chain uses TRBV5-5 with TRBJ1-5; D remains unclear. Germline V lookup: CDR1 SGHKS, CDR2 YYEKEE (reference sequence). The CDR3 has 13 amino acids. The V gene lost 3 bases and the J gene lost 6 bases, with 10 bases spanning the gap. This CDR3 is CASSSDWGQPQHF. The DNA of the CDR3 is TGTGCCAGCAGCTCGGATTGGGGTCAGCCCCAGCATTTT.

V and J are TRBV6-5 and TRBJ1-5; TRBD1 agrees at 7 bases. Germline CDR1 MNHEY, CDR2 SVGAGI. V gave up 10 bases and J gave up 9 bases; unmatched junction bases: 12. The CDR3 is 13 residues long. The CDR3 sequence: CATYRGTTGPQHF. CDR3 coding DNA: TGTGCCACTTACAGGGGAACCACTGGGCCCCAGCATTTT.

The chain links TRBV6-1 to TRBJ2-5, with D maybe TRBD1 (6 bases). V was shortened by 4 bases and J by 5 bases, with 14 bases between the two germline ends. The CDR3 extends over 14 amino acids. Looked up from germline, CDR1 is MNHNS and CDR2 is SASEGT. CDR3 nucleotides: TGTGCCAGCAGTGGGGACATCGCATCCGAGACCCAGTACTTC. It codes for CASSGDIASETQYF.

This chain links TRBV5-5 with TRBJ2-7, with 7 nucleotides matching TRBD2. Germline V CDR1 and CDR2: SGHKS, YYEKEE (reference sequence). V dropped 0 bases and J dropped 2; count of bases not matched to a gene: 5. The CDR3 length is 15 residues. The CDR3 spells CASSLERGLTYEQYV. In nucleotides, the CDR3 is TGTGCCAGCAGCTTGGAACGGGGACTAACCTACGAGCAGTACGTC.

The V call is TRBV5-1, the J call TRBJ2-1, with a weak D call TRBD2 (7 bases). The CDR3 sequence is 13 residues long. Germline CDR1 SGHRS, CDR2 YFSETQ. V dropped 4 bases and J dropped 15 bases, with 20 bases sitting between them. The chain's CDR3 is CASSEGGAALRFF. CDR3 nucleotide sequence: TGCGCCAGCAGCGAGGGGGGGGCCGCTTTAAGGTTCTTC.

The chain employs TRBV5-6 and TRBJ1-6; unclear D gene. CDR3 length: 14 residues. Germline CDR1 is SGHDT and CDR2 is YYEEEE. Deletions cut 2 bases from V and 6 bases from J, with 9 bases between. The CDR3 coding sequence is TGTGCCAGCAGCTTCATGGGTCGTAATTCACCCCTCCACTTT. It is translated as CASSFMGRNSPLHF.

This clone was recorded a few times. The CDR3 region is CASSPSGSGPPFTGELFF. The CDR3 region has the DNA TGTGCCAGCAGCCCCAGCGGGTCAGGACCACCATTCACCGGGGAGCTGTTTTTT. This chain uses TRBV7-2 with TRBJ2-2, with D maybe TRBD2 (6 bases). Germline assignment: CDR1 SGHTA and CDR2 FQGNSA. V dropped 5 bases and J dropped 4 bases, with 23 bases sitting between them. This CDR3 is built from 18 residues.

The gene calls are TRBV6-6 and TRBJ1-1, with TRBD1 matching 9 bases. Per the germline V gene, CDR1 is MNHNY and CDR2 is SVGAGI (reference sequence). With 7 bases clipped from V and 4 bases from J, the junction kept 13 bases outside the gene matches. The CDR3 spans 16 residues. The CDR3, as DNA: TGTGCCAGCACTAGGACAGGGGAGGTCAGGGGCACTGAAGCTTTCTTT. Translating it yields CASTRTGEVRGTEAFF.

The chain employs TRBV5-5 and TRBJ1-5, with a weak D call TRBD1 (5 bases). The V end was cut by 0 bases, the J end by 6 bases, with 13 bases between. The CDR3 spans 15 residues. CDR1 and CDR2 from the germline V gene are SGHKS and YYEKEE (reference sequence). CDR3 sequence: CASSLAGAAGQPQHF. The CDR3, as DNA: TGTGCCAGCAGCTTGGCCGGGGCCGCGGGTCAGCCCCAGCATTTT.

This clone was recorded once. The V call is TRBV5-6, the J call TRBJ2-5; D gene ambiguous. The V gene lost 1 base and the J gene lost 1 base, with 8 bases spanning the gap. Germline-derived CDR1 and CDR2 are SGHDT and YYEEEE. The CDR3 is 14 amino acids. CDR3 in amino acids: CASSLLRVQETQYF. CDR3 DNA: TGTGCCAGCAGCTTGCTTAGGGTCCAAGAGACCCAGTACTTC.

The CDR3 bases are TGTGCCAGCAGTCTCGGGAACAGGGCCTACGAGCAGTACGTC. It yields the protein CASSLGNRAYEQYV. The V gene is TRBV28, the J gene TRBJ2-7, with D possibly being TRBD1 (6 bases). The CDR3 runs to 14 residues. The V end lost 5 bases, the J end lost 2 bases, and 13 bases lay between the germline ends. Germline loops: CDR1 MDHEN, CDR2 SYDVKM.

The chain is built from TRBV2 and TRBJ2-5; 7 nucleotides line up with TRBD1. Germline V lookup: CDR1 SNHLY, CDR2 FYNNEI. V gave up 7 bases and J gave up 1 base; unmatched junction bases: 6. The CDR3 sequence is 14 residues long. CDR3 sequence reads: CASTRGRLQETQYF. The CDR3 region has the DNA TGTGCCAGCACGAGGGGGCGCCTCCAAGAGACCCAGTACTTC.

This clone was observed once. This chain joins TRBV20-1 and TRBJ2-6; no clear D. Trimming stripped 2 bases from V and 6 bases from J, with 2 bases between. The CDR3 runs to 11 residues. Germline assignment: CDR1 DFQATT and CDR2 SNEGSKA (reference sequence). The CDR3 DNA sequence: TGCAGTGCTAGAAAGGCCAACGTCCTGACTTTC. Amino acids: CSARKANVLTF.